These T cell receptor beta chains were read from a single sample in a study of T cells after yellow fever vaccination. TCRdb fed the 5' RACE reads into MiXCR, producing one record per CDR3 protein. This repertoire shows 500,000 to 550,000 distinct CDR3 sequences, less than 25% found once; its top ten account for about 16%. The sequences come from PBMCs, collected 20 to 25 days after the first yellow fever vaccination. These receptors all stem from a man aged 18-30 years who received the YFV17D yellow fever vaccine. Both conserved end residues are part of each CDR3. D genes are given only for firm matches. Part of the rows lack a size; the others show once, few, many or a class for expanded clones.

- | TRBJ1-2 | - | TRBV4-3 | TGCGCCAGCAGCCCCACCCGGACGGCTAACTATGGCTACACCTTC | CASSPTRTANYGYTF
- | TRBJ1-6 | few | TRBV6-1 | TGTGCCAGCAAACCCTCCTTGGGGCTCAATTCACCCCTCCACTTT | CASKPSLGLNSPLHF
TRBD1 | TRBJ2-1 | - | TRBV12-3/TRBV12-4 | TGTGCCAGCAGCCTACAGGGGGGTGACAATGAGCAGTTCTTC | CASSLQGGDNEQFF
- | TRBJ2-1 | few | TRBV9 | TGTGCCAGCAGCGTAGAGTTAGGGGGGGCTGCATTAGAGCAGTTCTTC | CASSVELGGAALEQFF
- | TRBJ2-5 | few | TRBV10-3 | TGTGCCATCAGAGCAACGGGGGATCAAGAGACCCAGTACTTC | CAIRATGDQETQYF
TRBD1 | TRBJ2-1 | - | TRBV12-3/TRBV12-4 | TGTGCCAGCAGAGGTCAGGGGGCACCGTACAGTGAGCAGTTCTTC | CASRGQGAPYSEQFF
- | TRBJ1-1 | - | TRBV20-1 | TGCAGTGCTCCCCGCCGACAACGCACTGAAGCTTTCTTT | CSAPRRQRTEAFF
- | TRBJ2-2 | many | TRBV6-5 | TGTGCCAGCAGTTTGGGGCCTCTCACCGGGGAGCTGTTTTTT | CASSLGPLTGELFF
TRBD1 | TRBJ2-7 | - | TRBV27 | TGTGCCAGCAGCTACCGGGACAGGGCCGAGCAGTACTTC | CASSYRDRAEQYF
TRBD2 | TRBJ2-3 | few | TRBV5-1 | TGCGCCAGCAGCCGAACAACTAGCGGAAGCACAGATACGCAGTATTTT | CASSRTTSGSTDTQYF
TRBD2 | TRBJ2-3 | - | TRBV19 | TGTGCCAGTAGTGTCCTAGCGGGGAATACAGATACGCAGTATTTT | CASSVLAGNTDTQYF
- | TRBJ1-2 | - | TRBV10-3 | TGTGCCATCAGTGACGGGACCGGCCCGGTGGGAGGCTACACCTTC | CAISDGTGPVGGYTF
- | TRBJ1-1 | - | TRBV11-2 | TGTGCCAGCAGCTTAGTTGGGGCGGGGAGGGCTTTCTTT | CASSLVGAGRAFF
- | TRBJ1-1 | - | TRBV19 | TGTGCCACCACAGGGAACACTGAAGCTTTCTTT | CATTGNTEAFF
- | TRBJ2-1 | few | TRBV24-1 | TGTGCCACCAGTGATTTGTTGGGGGACCCTACCGTCGATGAGCAGTTCTTC | CATSDLLGDPTVDEQFF
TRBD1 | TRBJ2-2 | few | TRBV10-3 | TGTGCCAGCGAACAGGGGGCGGGCACCGGGGAGCTGTTTTTT | CASEQGAGTGELFF
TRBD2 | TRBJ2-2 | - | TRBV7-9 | TGTGCCAGCAGCTTACCTAGCGGGGTTGCGAACACCGGGGAGCTGTTTTTT | CASSLPSGVANTGELFF
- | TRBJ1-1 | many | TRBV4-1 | TGCGCCAGCAGCCAAGAGGGGACCTTGGGCACTGAAGCTTTCTTT | CASSQEGTLGTEAFF
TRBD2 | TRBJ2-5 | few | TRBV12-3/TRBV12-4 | TGTGCCAGCAGTGATAGCGGGGCGGAGACCCAGTACTTC | CASSDSGAETQYF
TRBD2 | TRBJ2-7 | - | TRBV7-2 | TGTGCCAGCAGCTTAGCGCGGGGACTAGGACTAGACTCTCCCTACGAGCAGTACTTC | CASSLARGLGLDSPYEQYF
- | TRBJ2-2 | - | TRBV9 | TGTGCCAGCAGCGTAGAGGGGGGTTACACCGGGGAGCTGTTTTTT | CASSVEGGYTGELFF
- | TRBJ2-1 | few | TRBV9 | TGTGCCAGCAGCATCTGGGGGGACTCCTACAATGAGCAGTTCTTC | CASSIWGDSYNEQFF
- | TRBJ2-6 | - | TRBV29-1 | TGCAGCGTCGAGGCCCCAATAGGATCTAGCTCTGGGGCCAACGTCCTGACTTTC | CSVEAPIGSSSGANVLTF
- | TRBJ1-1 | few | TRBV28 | TGTGCCACCTCCCCGGGACGGTGGACTGAAGCTTTCTTT | CATSPGRWTEAFF
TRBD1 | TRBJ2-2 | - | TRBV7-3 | TGTGCCAGCAGCGCTCGACAGGGGAGAGGGGAGCTGTTTTTT | CASSARQGRGELFF
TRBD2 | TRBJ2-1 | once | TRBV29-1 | TGCAGCGTTGCCGGGGGGGGGTTAAATGAGCAGTTCTTC | CSVAGGGLNEQFF
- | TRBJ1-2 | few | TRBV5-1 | TGCGCCAGCGCTGGGGGGAAGGGAGGCTACACCTTC | CASAGGKGGYTF
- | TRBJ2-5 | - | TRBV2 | TGTGCCAGCAGTGGTAACGGGGAAGAGACCCAGTACTTC | CASSGNGEETQYF
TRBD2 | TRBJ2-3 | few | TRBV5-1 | TGCGCCAGCAGCTCCGGGACTAGCGGGGGGGGCACAGATACGCAGTATTTT | CASSSGTSGGGTDTQYF
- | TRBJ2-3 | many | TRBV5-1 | TGCGCCAGCAGCTTGGGTAGGGACCCAGATACGCAGTATTTT | CASSLGRDPDTQYF
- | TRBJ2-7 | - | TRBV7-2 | TGTGCCAGCAGCGACGGGAACTACGAGCAGTACTTC | CASSDGNYEQYF
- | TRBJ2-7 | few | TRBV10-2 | TGCGCCAGCAGGGATGGACAGATGGGCGAGCAGTACTTC | CASRDGQMGEQYF
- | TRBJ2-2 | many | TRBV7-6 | TGTGCCAGCACACAGGGACCAGAGACCGGGGAGCTGTTTTTT | CASTQGPETGELFF
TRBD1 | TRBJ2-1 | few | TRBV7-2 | TGTGCCAGCAGCAATCAGGGGGCGCATTACAATGAGCAGTTCTTC | CASSNQGAHYNEQFF
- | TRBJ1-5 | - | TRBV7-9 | TGTGCCAGCAGCCCTAGTGGGGGGAATCAGCCCCAGCATTTT | CASSPSGGNQPQHF
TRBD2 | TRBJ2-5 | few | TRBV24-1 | TGTGCCACCGCGAAAGCGGGGGGGCCGGGAGAGACCCAGTACTTC | CATAKAGGPGETQYF
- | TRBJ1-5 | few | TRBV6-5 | TGTGCCAGCATTACGGTAATCCGGACACTTTATAGCAATCAGCCCCAGCATTTT | CASITVIRTLYSNQPQHF
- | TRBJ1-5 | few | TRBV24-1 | TGTGCCACCAGTGATCGATATAGCAATCAGCCCCAGCATTTT | CATSDRYSNQPQHF
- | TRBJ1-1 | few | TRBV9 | TGTGCCAGCAGCTCACGGGATTCCACTGAAGCTTTCTTT | CASSSRDSTEAFF
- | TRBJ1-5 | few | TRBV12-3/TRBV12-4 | TGTGCCTCTGCACCTGGTGACAATCAGCCCCAGCATTTT | CASAPGDNQPQHF
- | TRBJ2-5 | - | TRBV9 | TGTGCCAGCAGCGTAGGAATGGAGGGCGCGACGGAGACCCAGTACTTC | CASSVGMEGATETQYF
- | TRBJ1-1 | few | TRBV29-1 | TGCAGCGTTGGTTCAGGGGAGAACACTGAAGCTTTCTTT | CSVGSGENTEAFF
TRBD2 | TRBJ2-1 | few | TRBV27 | TGTGCCAGCGGATTAGCGGGCTCCTACAATGAGCAGTTCTTC | CASGLAGSYNEQFF
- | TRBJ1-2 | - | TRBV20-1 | TGCAGTGCTAGTCGCGGGGCCTCTGGCTATGGCTACACCTTC | CSASRGASGYGYTF
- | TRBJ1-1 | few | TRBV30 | TGTGCCTGGAGGTATCGGGGATCCACTGAAGCTTTCTTT | CAWRYRGSTEAFF
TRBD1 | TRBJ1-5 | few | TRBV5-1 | TGCGCCAGCAGCTTGGGGGGACAGTTGGATCAGCCCCAGCATTTT | CASSLGGQLDQPQHF